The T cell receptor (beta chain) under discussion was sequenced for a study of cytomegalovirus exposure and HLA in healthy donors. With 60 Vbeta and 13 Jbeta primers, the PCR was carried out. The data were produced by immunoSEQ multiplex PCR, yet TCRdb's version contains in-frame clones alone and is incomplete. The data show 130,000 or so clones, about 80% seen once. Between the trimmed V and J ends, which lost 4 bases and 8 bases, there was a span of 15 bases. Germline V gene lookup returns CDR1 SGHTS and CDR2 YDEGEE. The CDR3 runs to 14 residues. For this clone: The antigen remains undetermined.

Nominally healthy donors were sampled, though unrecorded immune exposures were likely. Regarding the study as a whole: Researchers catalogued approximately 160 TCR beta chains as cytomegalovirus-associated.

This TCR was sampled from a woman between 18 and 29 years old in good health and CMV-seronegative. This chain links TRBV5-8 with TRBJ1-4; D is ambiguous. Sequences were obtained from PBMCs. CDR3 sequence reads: CASSLDRTREKLFF. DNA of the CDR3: TGTGCCAGCAGCCTGGACCGAACGAGAGAAAAACTGTTTTTT.